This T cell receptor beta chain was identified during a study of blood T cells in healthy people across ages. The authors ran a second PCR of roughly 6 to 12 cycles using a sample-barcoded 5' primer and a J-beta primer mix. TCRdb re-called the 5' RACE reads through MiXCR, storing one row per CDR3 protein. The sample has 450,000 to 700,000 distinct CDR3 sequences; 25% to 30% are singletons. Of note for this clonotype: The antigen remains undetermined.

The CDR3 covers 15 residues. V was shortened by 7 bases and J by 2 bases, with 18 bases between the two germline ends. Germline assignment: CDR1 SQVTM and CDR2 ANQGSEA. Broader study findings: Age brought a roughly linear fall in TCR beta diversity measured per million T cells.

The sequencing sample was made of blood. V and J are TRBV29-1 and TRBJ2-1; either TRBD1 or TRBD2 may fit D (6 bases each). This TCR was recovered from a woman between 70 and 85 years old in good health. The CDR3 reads CSAKKGGAPYNEQFF. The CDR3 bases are TGCAGCGCCAAGAAGGGGGGCGCCCCCTACAATGAGCAGTTCTTC.